The following is a T cell receptor (beta chain) sequence with its context. This sample was included in a study of cytomegalovirus exposure and HLA in healthy donors. The study ran its PCR with 60 Vbeta and 13 Jbeta primers. In the study's own analysis: In a later analysis, around 11 million of tens of millions of unique beta chains occurred in at least two donors. The table came from immunoSEQ multiplex PCR; TCRdb's copy has only in-frame clones and leaves some out. The DNA was the basis for D and trimming; V, J and clone size are from that table. The repertoire table contains about 46,000 clones. CDR1 and CDR2 from the germline V gene are SGHVS and FNYEAQ. Germline trimming cut 1 base from V and 3 bases from J; bases unmatched to any gene: 14. The CDR3 length is 19 residues.

The chain is built from TRBV7-6 and TRBJ2-1, with TRBD2 matching over 8 bases. Material: PBMCs. The sequence came from a woman aged 40 to 49 in good health and CMV-seronegative. CDR3 DNA sequence: TGTGCCAGCAGCTTAGTTACTGTGGGTCTAGCGGGCATCTACAATGAGCAGTTCTTC. It specifies CASSLVTVGLAGIYNEQFF.